The 23 T cell receptor beta chains in this list originate from one sample, sequenced in a study of blood T cells in healthy people across ages (dated by TCRdb to the mid-2010s). To prepare the library, 5' RACE was applied. Sequencing relied on an Illumina HiSeq 2500. A second roughly 6 to 12 cycle PCR used a sample-barcoded 5' primer and a J-beta primer mix. The raw public data were reprocessed by TCRdb itself: fastp quality trimming at Q25, MiXCR clonotype calling, in-frame beta chains only. Each entry is one CDR3 protein sequence, shown with its most common DNA and genes. Counted in this sample were 980,000 or so distinct CDR3 sequences; roughly 48% of them appeared once. The ten largest account for 13% of the sample. Source material: blood. The receptors were sampled from a man aged 30 to 45 in good health.

The J gene is TRBJ2-7, the V gene TRBV6-2 or TRBV6-3; tentative D call: TRBD1 (6 bases). The CDR3 runs 13 residues. V gave up 7 bases and J gave up 3 bases, with 13 bases separating them. The germline CDR1 and CDR2 sequences are MNHEY and SVGEGT. CDR3 loop: CASKTGVIYEQYF. In nucleotides, the CDR3 is TGTGCCAGCAAGACAGGCGTCATCTACGAGCAGTACTTC.

This chain links TRBV14 with TRBJ2-5; D remains unclear. The length of the CDR3 is 15 residues. V was pared by 0 bases and J by 2 bases, with 10 bases between. The V gene's germline CDR1 is SGHDN and CDR2 FVKESK. This CDR3 is CASSQDPGFQETQYF. The CDR3 nucleotides are TGTGCCAGCAGCCAAGATCCGGGCTTTCAAGAGACCCAGTACTTC.

J is TRBJ1-2 and V is TRBV7-9; unclear D gene. There are 12 residues in the CDR3. V lost 0 bases and J 6 bases, leaving 5 bases between the germline ends. The V gene's germline CDR1 is SEHNR and CDR2 FQNEAQ (reference sequence). The CDR3, as DNA: TGTGCCAGCAGCTTAGCGCAGAATGGCTACACCTTC. Translation: CASSLAQNGYTF.

The V and J genes are TRBV5-1 and TRBJ2-3, with 8 bases lining up with TRBD2. CDR3 length: 15 amino acids. J was trimmed by 5 bases and V by 4 bases; bases with no gene match: 9. Looked up from germline, CDR1 is SGHRS and CDR2 is YFSETQ. The CDR3 nucleotides read TGCGCCAGCAGCCCCTTAAGCGGGGGAGGAGATACGCAGTATTTT. Protein: CASSPLSGGGDTQYF.

V usage is TRBV10-3 and J usage is TRBJ2-7; tentatively, D is TRBD1 or TRBD2 (5 bases each). Per the germline V gene, CDR1 is ENHRY and CDR2 is SYGVKD. V shed 6 bases and J shed 6 bases, with 12 bases lying between them. This CDR3 is built from 12 residues. CDR3 DNA sequence: TGTGCCATCAGGAGGGGTGGGGGCGAGCAGTACTTC. Its protein is CAIRRGGGEQYF.

This clonotype was seen only a few times. The rearrangement links TRBV29-1 to TRBJ1-1; a possible D gene is TRBD1 (5 bases). CDR1 is SQVTM and CDR2 is ANQGSEA in the germline V gene. V lost 4 bases, J lost 3 bases, and 12 bases lay in between. CDR3 length: 13 amino acids. CDR3 region: CSVGRGLDTEAFF. The CDR3 nucleotides read TGCAGCGTTGGGAGGGGTTTGGACACTGAAGCTTTCTTT.

This chain joins TRBV20-1 and TRBJ2-1; TRBD2 matches at 13 bases. The germline gives CDR1 DFQATT, CDR2 SNEGSKA (reference sequence). V gave up 1 base and J gave up 10 bases; unmatched junction bases: 4. The CDR3 sequence is 14 residues long. The CDR3 region has the DNA TGCAGTGCTAGAGGACTAGCGGGGGGCTACGAGCAGTTCTTC. Protein product: CSARGLAGGYEQFF.

The V gene is TRBV11-2, the J gene TRBJ2-5; D possibly corresponds to TRBD1 (6 bases). Germline assignment: CDR1 SGHAT and CDR2 FQNNGV. The ends were cut back, 4 bases at V and 3 bases at J, with 18 bases in the middle. This CDR3 is 16 amino acids long. The CDR3 is CASSSSTPHREETQYF. CDR3 nucleotides: TGTGCCAGCAGCTCAAGCACCCCACACAGGGAAGAGACCCAGTACTTC.

This chain connects TRBV7-2 to TRBJ2-3, with a possible D match to TRBD1 (5 bases). CDR1 SGHTA and CDR2 FQGNSA come from the germline V gene. CDR3 size: 18 residues. Trimming shortened V by 4 bases and J by 1 base, and 21 bases separated the two germline ends. DNA of the CDR3: TGTGCCAGCAGCTCTACCCCCGGGTGGGGCTTTGGCACAGATACGCAGTATTTT. Its protein is CASSSTPGWGFGTDTQYF.

The chain recombines TRBV7-2 with TRBJ1-6; D uncertain. CDR1 and CDR2 (germline): SGHTA, FQGNSA. The CDR3 totals 14 residues. Trimming cost V 3 bases and J 3 bases, with 6 bases left between them. The CDR3 nucleotides read TGTGCCAGCAGCTTGGTCCTCTATAATTCACCCCTCCACTTT. Translated, it gives CASSLVLYNSPLHF.

This clonotype was found a few times. The junction departs from germline at one end; a sequencing error may be responsible. This chain links TRBV7-7 with TRBJ2-1, with 12 bases aligning to TRBD2. Germline CDR1 is SSHAT and CDR2 is FNYEAQ (reference sequence). CDR3 length: 14 amino acids. CDR3 loop: CASSLGLAGNDQFF. CDR3 bases: TGTGCTAGCAGCCTCGGACTAGCGGGGAACGATCAGTTCTTC.

The J gene is TRBJ2-3, the V gene TRBV3-1; D gene unclear. The CDR3 loop spans 13 amino acids. Germline V gene sequence: CDR1 LGHDT, CDR2 YNNKEL (reference sequence). Trimming stripped 1 base from V and 2 bases from J, with 4 bases between. The CDR3 spells CASSQANTDTQYF. The CDR3 nucleotides are TGTGCCAGCAGCCAAGCGAACACAGATACGCAGTATTTT.

This clonotype was recorded many times. The CDR3 DNA sequence: TGTGCCAGCAGCCTCGCGACAGGTTCTGGCAGGGGAGCTTTCTTT. This gives the protein CASSLATGSGRGAFF. The chain is built from TRBV3-1 and TRBJ1-1, with D possibly being TRBD1 (6 bases). Trimming removed 4 bases from V and 10 bases from J, with 22 bases in between. In germline, CDR1 is LGHDT, CDR2 YNNKEL (reference sequence). CDR3 size: 15 residues.

The rearrangement links TRBV29-1 to TRBJ2-7, with TRBD1 identical over 8 bases. The CDR3 loop spans 14 amino acids. CDR1 and CDR2 from the germline V gene are SQVTM and ANQGSEA. After removal of 6 bases from V and 3 bases from J, the junction contained 10 bases not matched to a gene. The CDR3 spells CSVGVRGHFYEQYF. In nucleotides, the CDR3 is TGCAGCGTGGGGGTCAGGGGGCACTTCTACGAGCAGTACTTC.

V and J are TRBV7-9 and TRBJ2-1; 12 bases match TRBD2. In germline, CDR1 is SEHNR, CDR2 FQNEAQ (reference sequence). V lost 8 bases, J lost 5 bases, and 4 bases stayed unmatched. CDR3 length equals 14 residues. Here the CDR3 DNA reads TGTGCCAGCCCTAGGACTAGCGGGAACAATGAGCAGTTCTTC. Residues: CASPRTSGNNEQFF.

This chain uses TRBV27 with TRBJ1-2; a possible D gene is TRBD1 (6 bases). The CDR3 sequence is 14 residues long. Trimming cost V 8 bases and J 2 bases, with 15 bases left between them. Germline assignment: CDR1 MNHEY and CDR2 SMNVEV (reference sequence). This chain's CDR3 is CASADGQLNYGYTF. The DNA of the CDR3 is TGTGCCAGCGCCGACGGACAGTTAAACTATGGCTACACCTTC.

There are a few counts of this clonotype. The chain employs TRBV28 and TRBJ1-2, with 10 positions matching TRBD1. The CDR3 sequence is 16 residues long. Germline CDR1 reads MDHEN; CDR2 reads SYDVKM. V trimming: 4 bases; J trimming: 4 bases; junction bases outside the gene matches: 9. This CDR3 is CASSSRDRGPIYGYTF. CDR3 DNA sequence: TGTGCCAGCAGTTCCCGGGACAGGGGCCCTATCTATGGCTACACCTTC.

This clonotype was recorded only once. This chain uses TRBV7-9 with TRBJ2-4; D may correspond to TRBD1 or TRBD2 (7 bases each). The V gene lost 5 bases and the J gene lost 1 base, with 15 bases spanning the gap. CDR1 is SEHNR, CDR2 FQNEAQ, per germline (reference sequence). The CDR3 spans 16 residues. Here the CDR3 reads CASSETGEGAKNIQYF. The CDR3 nucleotides read TGTGCCAGCAGCGAAACAGGGGAGGGGGCCAAAAACATTCAGTACTTC.

V and J are TRBV28 and TRBJ1-4, with a possible D match to TRBD1 (6 bases). Germline V gives CDR1 MDHEN, CDR2 SYDVKM. The CDR3 totals 14 residues. V lost 6 bases to trimming and J lost 2 bases, with 10 bases between them. The CDR3 here is CASREGGTNEKLFF. The CDR3 DNA reads TGTGCCAGCAGGGAGGGGGGGACTAATGAAAAACTGTTTTTT.

This clonotype was picked up a small number of times. The rearrangement links TRBV2 to TRBJ2-4; 7 bases are a match to TRBD1. V lost 3 bases to trimming and J lost 5 bases; unmatched junction nucleotides: 4. The CDR3 extends over 14 amino acids. Per germline, CDR1 SNHLY and CDR2 FYNNEI. This CDR3 reads CASSEYRGENIQYF. CDR3 sequence (DNA): TGTGCCAGCAGTGAGTACAGGGGCGAAAACATTCAGTACTTC.

The rearrangement links TRBV11-2 to TRBJ2-3; 7 bases are a match to TRBD1. The CDR3 loop spans 11 amino acids. From germline, CDR1 is SGHAT and CDR2 FQNNGV. J gave up 10 bases and V 8 bases, and 6 bases lay outside the gene matches. The CDR3 sequence is CASLGQEAQYF. CDR3 nucleotides: TGTGCCAGCCTCGGACAGGAGGCGCAGTATTTT.

The chain carries TRBV12-1 and TRBJ2-1. The last part of the DNA fits TRBJ2-7 better; the J call may be wrong. TRBV12-1 is a documented pseudogene. This CDR3 spans 16 amino acids. CDR3 residues: CASSTLTSSSYNEQYF. The CDR3 nucleotides are TGTGCCAGCAGCACGCTGACTAGCAGCTCCTACAATGAGCAGTACTTC.

This clonotype appeared a few times. The chain employs TRBV6-5 and TRBJ2-3; 11 bases fit TRBD2. From germline, CDR1 is MNHEY and CDR2 SVGAGI. J gave up 5 bases and V 6 bases, and 7 bases lay outside the gene matches. The CDR3 loop spans 15 amino acids. CDR3 DNA: TGTGCCAGCAGATCACTAGCGGGGGACGTAGATACGCAGTATTTT. Its protein product is CASRSLAGDVDTQYF.